A single T cell receptor (beta chain) is shown here with its context. Germline-derived CDR1 and CDR2 are SGHNT and YYREEE (reference sequence). Trimming shortened V by 0 bases and J by 4 bases, and 12 bases separated the two germline ends. The CDR3 consists of 15 residues. In the source study's methods: Cell counts per sample came from amplifying reference gene primers. TCRdb keeps only in-frame clones here, not all; method: immunoSEQ multiplex PCR. V and J calls and clone size are as listed in that table; D and trimming were resolved from the DNA. This table holds hundreds of thousands of clones, nearly 90% found once. The entry originates in a study of blood T cell repertoires in COVID-19. The age range of participants was about 18 to 100 years, with residence in some 25 US areas. Before being deemed recovered, Cohort 3 donors had two negative PCRs, clearance, or symptom resolution.

The chain joins TRBV5-4 to TRBJ2-3; unclear D gene. The receptor comes from a woman aged 25-40 years who had recovered from COVID-19. The sequencing input was PBMCs or T cells enriched from blood (not recorded which). The CDR3 loop is CASSLALRLPDTQYF. CDR3 nucleotide sequence: TGTGCCAGCAGCTTGGCCCTGAGGCTCCCAGATACGCAGTATTTT.